Below are 9 T cell receptor beta chains sequenced from a single sample in a study of early T cells in non-severe SARS-CoV-2 infection. TCRdb re-called the 5' RACE reads with MiXCR, one entry per CDR3 protein. The sample contains tens of thousands of distinct CDR3 sequences, approximately 6% of which appear only once. Sequenced material: whole blood. The receptors were sampled from an adult who was a healthcare worker with PCR-confirmed SARS-CoV-2 infection or an uninfected control (not recorded which).

The chain is built from TRBV6-1 and TRBJ2-7; 8 nucleotides align to TRBD1. V trimming: 11 bases; J trimming: 2 bases; junction bases outside the gene matches: 8. This CDR3 region has 13 residues. Germline V gene data show CDR1 as MNHNS and CDR2 as SASEGT. DNA of the CDR3: TGTGCCGTAGCTTTGGGACAGGCCTACGAGCAGTACTTC. Translated: CAVALGQAYEQYF.

The sample holds many counts of this clonotype. This chain joins TRBV29-1 and TRBJ1-2; 7 nucleotides match TRBD1. V was clipped by 4 bases and J by 2 bases; unmatched bases: 7. The CDR3 covers 14 residues. Germline loops: CDR1 SQVTM, CDR2 ANQGSEA. The CDR3 sequence is CSVGDRAGNYGYTF. CDR3 DNA: TGCAGCGTTGGCGACAGGGCAGGAAACTATGGCTACACCTTC.

The genes are TRBV15 and TRBJ2-7; D is perhaps TRBD2 (5 bases). The germline gives CDR1 LNHNV, CDR2 YYDKDF (reference sequence). With 3 bases removed from V and 3 bases from J, the gap between germline ends came to 6 bases. The length of the CDR3 is 12 residues. In DNA, the CDR3 is TGTGCCACCAGCAGTGACTACTACGAGCAGTACTTC. This sequence encodes CATSSDYYEQYF.

This rearrangement joins TRBV3-1 to TRBJ1-5, with 8 positions matching TRBD1. The V segment lost 3 bases and the J segment 4 bases; nucleotides outside the gene matches: 5. Germline V lookup: CDR1 LGHDT, CDR2 YNNKEL (reference sequence). The CDR3 extends over 15 amino acids. The CDR3, as DNA: TGTGCCAGCAGCCAGGGGACAGGTTTTAATCAGCCCCAGCATTTT. Its protein is CASSQGTGFNQPQHF.

This clonotype was counted ten times or more. The chain employs TRBV6-5 and TRBJ1-1; no definite D call. The CDR3 sequence is 14 residues long. Germline V gene lookup returns CDR1 MNHEY and CDR2 SVGAGI. The germline V and J ends were trimmed by 2 bases and 2 bases, with 9 bases remaining between them. The CDR3 sequence is CASSYERYNTEAFF. CDR3 in DNA: TGTGCCAGCAGTTACGAACGGTATAACACTGAAGCTTTCTTT.

This clonotype was counted ten times or more. V usage is TRBV20-1 and J usage is TRBJ2-7; 16 bases align to TRBD2. CDR1 is DFQATT, CDR2 SNEGSKA, per germline (reference sequence). The CDR3 spans 16 residues. The trim removed 6 bases at V and 2 bases at J, leaving 7 bases unmatched. CDR3 coding DNA: TGCAGTGCAGCCGGGACTAGCGGGAGGGCCACCTACGAGCAGTACTTC. It encodes CSAAGTSGRATYEQYF.

This clonotype was observed many times. V is TRBV24-1 and J is TRBJ1-2, with 8 bases that match TRBD1. V lost 3 bases and J lost 8; bases outside the gene matches: 4. This CDR3 region has 13 residues. Per germline, CDR1 KGHDR and CDR2 SFDVKD. CDR3 residues: CATSDARGRGYTF. CDR3 nucleotide sequence: TGTGCCACCAGTGATGCCAGGGGGCGCGGCTACACCTTC.

The V and J genes are TRBV29-1 and TRBJ1-1; the D is unclear. The CDR3 length is 11 residues. The V gene lost 7 bases and the J gene lost 1 base, with 7 bases spanning the gap. CDR1 SQVTM and CDR2 ANQGSEA come from the germline V gene. The CDR3: CSAQQNTEAFF. The CDR3 nucleotides are TGCAGCGCCCAACAGAACACTGAAGCTTTCTTT.

This clonotype was counted ten times or more. This chain connects TRBV12-3 or TRBV12-4 to TRBJ2-3; D ambiguous. The CDR3 has 15 residues. V lost 3 bases and J lost 0, with 10 bases in between. CDR3 in amino acids: CASSLGSPSTDTQYF. In DNA form, the CDR3 reads TGTGCCAGCAGTTTGGGCTCTCCTAGCACAGATACGCAGTATTTT.